One T cell receptor beta chain is described in this entry. This sample is part of a study of Ad26.COV2.S vaccination and SARS-CoV-2 variants. Treatment meaning: around 19 received Ad26.COV2.S at low or high dose, single or two shots; 5 received placebo; per-sample allocation not given. The samples were gathered on day 63 after the first injection of vaccine or placebo. V gave up 3 bases and J gave up 6 bases; unmatched junction bases: 2. The CDR3 sequence is 15 residues long. Germline-derived CDR1 and CDR2 are SGHRS and YFSETQ. The method was immunoSEQ multiplex PCR; TCRdb's version includes in-frame clones alone and lacks a portion of them. This sample has approximately 360,000 clones, with about 80% found just once.

This receptor was obtained from a person aged 18-60 years who received the Ad26.COV2.S COVID-19 vaccine or a placebo. The specimen comprised peripheral blood, sampled in a trial of Ad26.COV2.S vaccine versus placebo. V usage is TRBV5-1 and J usage is TRBJ2-1; 14 bases fit TRBD2. The CDR3 sequence is CASSSGLAGGNEQFF. CDR3 nucleotides: TGCGCCAGCAGCTCCGGACTAGCGGGGGGCAATGAGCAGTTCTTC.